One sample yielded the 11 T cell receptor beta chains listed below, sequenced in a study of blood T cell repertoires in COVID-19. Repertoires were generated with immunoSEQ multiplex PCR, while TCRdb's copy carries only in-frame clones and drops some. Of around 95,000 clones in the sample, 88% are singletons; the top ten hold approximately 5%. The sample was peripheral blood. The receptors shown here come from a human donor in a cohort sampled during active COVID-19.

The V call is TRBV9, the J call TRBJ2-7; D remains unclear. The V gene lost 0 bases and the J gene lost 6 bases, with 7 bases spanning the gap. Per the germline V gene, CDR1 is SGDLS and CDR2 is YYNGEE. The CDR3 extends over 12 amino acids. The CDR3 nucleotides are TGTGCCAGCAGCGTAGACGTCGGCGAGCAGTACTTC. Its translation is CASSVDVGEQYF.

This chain links TRBV27 with TRBJ2-2; no firm D call. V was clipped by 6 bases and J by 5 bases, with 10 bases between them. Germline loops: CDR1 MNHEY, CDR2 SMNVEV (reference sequence). This CDR3 is 13 amino acids long. The CDR3 coding sequence is TGTGCCAGCAGCAGGCAGTTTACCGGGGAGCTGTTTTTT. It yields the protein CASSRQFTGELFF.

This rearrangement joins TRBV12-3 or TRBV12-4 to TRBJ1-2; TRBD1 matches 7 bases. Germline trimming cut 3 bases from V and 8 bases from J; bases unmatched to any gene: 6. The CDR3 has 13 residues. The CDR3 DNA reads as TGTGCCAGCAGTTTGGGGACAGCCGGGGGCTACACCTTC. Translating it yields CASSLGTAGGYTF.

The CDR3 protein is CASSPPHSGVYNEQFF. The CDR3 DNA reads as TGCGCCAGCAGCCCCCCCCACTCGGGAGTGTACAATGAGCAGTTCTTC. V gene TRBV5-1 combines with J gene TRBJ2-1, with a possible D match to TRBD2 (6 bases). The CDR3 has 16 residues. Trimming stripped 4 bases from V and 4 bases from J, with 18 bases between. In germline, CDR1 is SGHRS, CDR2 YFSETQ. Complete variable domain (other parts from reference TRBV5-1 and TRBJ2-1): KAGVTQTPRYLIKTRGQQVTLSCSPISGHRSVSWYQQTPGQGLQFLFEYFSETQRNKGNFPGRFSGRQFSNSRSEMNVSTLELGDSALYLCASSPPHSGVYNEQFFGPGTRLTVL.

The rearrangement uses TRBV5-1 and TRBJ2-4, with 9 bases that match TRBD1. The V and J ends lost 4 bases and 0 bases, in that order; junction bases with no gene match: 8. Germline values: CDR1 SGHRS, CDR2 YFSETQ. The CDR3 loop spans 17 amino acids. The CDR3 DNA follows: TGCGCCAGCAGCCCCTGGGACAGGGTGGGAGCCAAAAACATTCAGTACTTC. It is translated as CASSPWDRVGAKNIQYF.

The chain couples TRBV9 to TRBJ1-1; 11 nucleotides align to TRBD1. The ends lost 0 bases at V and 4 bases at J; junction bases unmatched: 5. This CDR3 is 16 amino acids long. Germline V gene lookup returns CDR1 SGDLS and CDR2 YYNGEE. The CDR3 bases are TGTGCCAGCAGCGTAGCTGGGGGACAGGGGGGCACTGAAGCTTTCTTT. Translated, it gives CASSVAGGQGGTEAFF.

The chain combines TRBV28 with TRBJ2-7, with TRBD2 matching over 10 bases. V shed 6 bases, J shed 0 bases, and the junction held 8 bases outside the gene matches. CDR3 length: 16 residues. Germline lookup yields CDR1 MDHEN and CDR2 SYDVKM. The CDR3 loop is CASSSGLAVRSYEQYF. The CDR3 DNA sequence: TGTGCCAGCAGCAGTGGACTAGCGGTACGCTCCTACGAGCAGTACTTC.

The chain's CDR3 is CASSLGRKGGLYNEQFF. The CDR3 DNA reads as TGTGCCAGCAGCTTAGGACGAAAAGGGGGATTATACAATGAGCAGTTCTTC. V gene TRBV11-3 combines with J gene TRBJ2-1; D is perhaps TRBD1 (6 bases). Per germline, CDR1 SGHNT and CDR2 YENEEA. This CDR3 has 17 residues. V was trimmed by 1 base and J by 4 bases, leaving 17 bases between them.

The table lists this clone with a count of one. V usage is TRBV7-9 and J usage is TRBJ2-1, with D unresolved. The CDR3 has 15 amino acids. Germline CDR1 reads SEHNR; CDR2 reads FQNEAQ (reference sequence). Trimming removed 2 bases from V and 3 bases from J, with 11 bases in between. In DNA form, the CDR3 reads TGTGCCAGCAGCTTAAGTCAGTCTCGCTACAATGAGCAGTTCTTC. Encoded protein: CASSLSQSRYNEQFF.

This clone appeared a few times. The J gene is TRBJ2-7, the V gene TRBV3-1 (or the pseudogene TRBV3-2); tentative D call: TRBD2 (5 bases). V was trimmed by 0 bases and J by 6 bases, leaving 6 bases between them. This CDR3 is 12 amino acids long. Germline lookup yields CDR1 LGHDT and CDR2 YNNKEL (reference sequence). Here the CDR3 DNA reads TGTGCCAGCAGCCAAGATGGAGGCGAGCAGTACTTC. Its protein is CASSQDGGEQYF.

The CDR3 spells CASSSPGQTPIDTEAFF. In nucleotides, the CDR3 is TGTGCCAGCAGCTCTCCGGGACAGACGCCGATTGACACTGAAGCTTTCTTT. This chain joins TRBV5-5 and TRBJ1-1; 7 positions match TRBD1. Germline V gene sequence: CDR1 SGHKS, CDR2 YYEKEE (reference sequence). J was trimmed by 3 bases and V by 3 bases; bases with no gene match: 14. This CDR3 has 17 amino acids.